This T cell receptor (beta chain) was profiled in a study of shared clonotypes between healthy human individuals. Nashville, Tennessee was home to all donors, who were Caucasian adults. Comments on this clone: Its target is unknown.

CDR1 is SGHTA and CDR2 is FQGNSA in the germline V gene. This CDR3 is 14 amino acids long. The V gene end was trimmed by 4 bases and the J gene end by 2 bases; junction bases not matched to a gene: 3. Study conclusions and caveats: It was expected that sequencing depth would affect clonotype sharing among donors. Some clonotypes were shared by all four sorted-subset donors, while others were not shared. The non-shared ones had lower generation probabilities than the shared ones.

Original processing methods: Filtering differed since immunoSEQ provided only junctions, with no quality scores. Clones were sequenced by immunoSEQ multiplex PCR, and TCRdb holds only the in-frame ones, with some missing. V and J calls and clone size are those listed in that table; D and trimming were worked out from the DNA. The table has fewer than 350,000 clones, roughly 91% seen once. The rearrangement joins TRBV7-2 to TRBJ2-7, with 9 positions matching TRBD1. The clonotype originates from a man between 18 and 29 years old in good health. Sequenced input: memory CD8+ T cells sorted from blood. Described subset: CD45RO+ cells pooled with CCR7-negative TemRA cells. CDR3 region: CASSWDRETYEQYF. CDR3 in DNA: TGTGCCAGCAGCTGGGACAGGGAGACCTACGAGCAGTACTTC.